This T cell receptor beta chain was recovered during a study of blood T cell repertoires in COVID-19. Study details: Sites across the United States, Italy and Spain contributed samples from acute and convalescent COVID-19. The analysed material was cDNA or gDNA that came from T cells, B-cell-depleted T cells, or PBMCs.

CDR3 length: 12 amino acids. Unmatched junction bases numbered 7, after V lost 5 bases and J lost 11 bases. The authors' processing: Counts of nucleated cells, estimated from reference gene primer amplification, were obtained. Assay used: immunoSEQ multiplex PCR; TCRdb lists only in-frame clones, some missing. That table is the source of V, J and clone size, and D and trimming were worked out from the DNA. Of 250,000 to 350,000 clones listed, about 87% are singletons. The receptor's source is a woman in her fifties or sixties who had recovered from COVID-19. The sample was peripheral blood. This chain connects TRBV12-3 or TRBV12-4 to TRBJ2-7, with TRBD1 identical over 9 bases. This CDR3 reads CASSRQGGGKYF. The CDR3 bases are TGTGCCAGCAGTAGACAGGGGGGCGGAAAGTACTTC.